In this sample, the clone carrying this T cell receptor beta chain turned up a few times. Its antigen is as yet unknown. This sample stems from a study of T cell repertoires in cytomegalovirus infection. Study overall: Through public TCR beta signatures, both CMV infection and matching HLA type were indicated. Study outcomes and limitations: Carriage of CMV together with the relevant HLA was identifiable through cumulative public TCR beta family frequency. Across the ex vivo response, the dominant clonotypes were HLA-C-restricted CMV-specific TCR beta clonotypes.

TCRdb re-called the reads through MiXCR, storing one row per CDR3 protein. The profile shows about 300,000 distinct CDR3 sequences, around 9.6% of them singletons. The CDR3 extends over 15 amino acids. Deletions cut 5 bases from V and 1 base from J, with 15 bases between. Germline CDR1 LNHNV, CDR2 YYDKDF (reference sequence). This chain links TRBV15 with TRBJ2-7, with a possible D match to TRBD2 (5 bases). The receptor was isolated from a human donor in good health (CMV status not recorded). Some clones in this sample may be carry-over from other donors' samples. The sample consisted of PBMCs. Written as DNA, the CDR3 is TGTGCCACCAGCCTCCCGACTATCTCTTCCTACGAGCAGTACTTC. Protein product: CATSLPTISSYEQYF.